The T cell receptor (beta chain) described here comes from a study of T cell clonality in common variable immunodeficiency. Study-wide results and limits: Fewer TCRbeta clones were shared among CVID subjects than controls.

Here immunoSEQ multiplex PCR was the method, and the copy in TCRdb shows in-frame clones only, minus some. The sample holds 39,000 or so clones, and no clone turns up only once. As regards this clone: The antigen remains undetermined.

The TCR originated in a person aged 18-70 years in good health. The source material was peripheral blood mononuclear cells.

The CDR3 DNA, read in part, is TGTGCCAGCTCCCCCCGGTTAGCGGGATTTAACTACAATGAG. Protein: CASSPRLAGFNYNE. The whole CDR3 protein is CASSPRLAGFNYNEQFF. The chain is built from TRBV18 and TRBJ2-1, with TRBD2 matching 8 bases. The read is 3 residues too short to cover the CDR3 end, so that end is filled in from the germline J gene. The CDR3 has 17 residues. The ends lost 6 bases at V and 3 bases at J; junction bases unmatched: 13. Germline V gene data show CDR1 as KGHSH and CDR2 as LQKENI.